This TCR beta chain emerged from a study of shared clonotypes between healthy human individuals. Authors' processing steps: Filtering differed, since immunoSEQ gave only junction sequences and no quality scores. TCRdb's copy holds only in-frame clones and misses some; the assay was immunoSEQ multiplex PCR. Clone size and V and J calls were adopted from that table, with D and trimming inferred from the DNA. The table includes around 1.1 million clones, 75% to 80% detected once. Caucasian adults residing in Nashville, Tennessee made up all the donors. V lost 6 bases, J lost 6 bases, and 5 bases stayed unmatched. Germline CDR1 is SEHNR and CDR2 is FQNEAQ (reference sequence). The CDR3 contains 14 residues.

What was sequenced was memory CD4+ T cells from PBMCs. As for subset: CD45RA-negative fraction. V is TRBV7-9 and J is TRBJ2-2; 9 nucleotides align to TRBD1. The sequence was collected from a man between 18 and 35 years old in good health. Some clones in this sample may be carry-over from other donors' samples. CDR3 coding DNA: TGTGCCAGCAGGACGACAGGGGGATCCGGGGAGCTGTTTTTT. Encoded protein: CASRTTGGSGELFF. Filled out from reference TRBV7-9 and TRBJ2-2, the complete variable domain reads DTGVSQNPRHKITKRGQNVTFRCDPISEHNRLYWYRQTLGQGPEFLTYFQNEAQLEKSRLLSDRFSAERPKGSFSTLEIQRTEQGDSAMYLCASRTTGGSGELFFGEGSRLTVL.